The T cell receptor (beta chain) described here comes from a study of cytomegalovirus exposure and HLA in healthy donors. Study outcomes and limitations: A likely sequencing artifact accounted for one observed cluster of highly shared sequence variants. A later analysis found most CMV-associated TCR beta chains apparently HLA-restricted. One variant, a missense change in DCLRE1C, was linked in a later analysis to TCR beta V- and J-gene trimming. Several of the most significant clusters were apparently associated with common viral pathogens in a later analysis.

PCR amplification relied on 60 Vbeta primers (plus 13 Jbeta primers). Data came from immunoSEQ multiplex PCR; TCRdb stores just in-frame clones and leaves some out. In the table there are over 100,000 clones, 77% of which are singletons. CDR1 is SGHRS, CDR2 YFSETQ, per germline. The CDR3 totals 15 residues. V was cut by 0 bases and J by 2 bases, with 10 bases left in between. Remarks on this clone: The antigen is not known.

The V and J genes are TRBV5-1 and TRBJ2-3, with D hard to call. This clonotype was sampled from a male donor in good health and CMV-seropositive. Material: PBMCs. The CDR3 DNA sequence: TGCGCCAGCAGCTTGGCTGGCCATTACACAGATACGCAGTATTTT. Its protein is CASSLAGHYTDTQYF.